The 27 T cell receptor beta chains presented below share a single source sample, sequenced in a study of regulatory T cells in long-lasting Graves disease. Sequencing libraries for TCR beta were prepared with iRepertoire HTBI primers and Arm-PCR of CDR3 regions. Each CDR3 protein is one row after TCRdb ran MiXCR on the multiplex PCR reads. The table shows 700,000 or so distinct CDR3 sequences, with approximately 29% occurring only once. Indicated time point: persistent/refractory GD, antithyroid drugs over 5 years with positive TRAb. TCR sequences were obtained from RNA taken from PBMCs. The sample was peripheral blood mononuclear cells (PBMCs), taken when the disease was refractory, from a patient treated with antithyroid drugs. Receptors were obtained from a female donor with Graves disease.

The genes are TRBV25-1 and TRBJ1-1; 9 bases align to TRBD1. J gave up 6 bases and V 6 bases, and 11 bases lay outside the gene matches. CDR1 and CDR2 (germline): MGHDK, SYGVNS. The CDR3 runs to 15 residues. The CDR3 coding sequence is TGTGCCAGCAGGGCCCAAGGGACAGGGCGGCCTGAAGCTTTCTTT. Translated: CASRAQGTGRPEAFF.

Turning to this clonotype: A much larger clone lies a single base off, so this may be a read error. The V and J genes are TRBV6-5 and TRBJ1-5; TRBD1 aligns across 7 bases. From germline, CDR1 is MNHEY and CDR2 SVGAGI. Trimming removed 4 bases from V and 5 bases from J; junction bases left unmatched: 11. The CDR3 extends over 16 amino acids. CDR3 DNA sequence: TGTGCCAGCAGTTCATGGGGGGACAGTCGGCATCAGCCCCAGCATTTT. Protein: CASSSWGDSRHQPQHF.

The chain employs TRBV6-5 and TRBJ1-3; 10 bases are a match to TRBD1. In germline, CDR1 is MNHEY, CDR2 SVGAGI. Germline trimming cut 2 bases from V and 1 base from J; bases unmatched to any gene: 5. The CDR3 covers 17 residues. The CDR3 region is CASSYPDRGRSGNTIYF. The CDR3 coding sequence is TGTGCCAGCAGTTACCCAGACAGGGGGCGATCTGGAAACACCATATATTTT.

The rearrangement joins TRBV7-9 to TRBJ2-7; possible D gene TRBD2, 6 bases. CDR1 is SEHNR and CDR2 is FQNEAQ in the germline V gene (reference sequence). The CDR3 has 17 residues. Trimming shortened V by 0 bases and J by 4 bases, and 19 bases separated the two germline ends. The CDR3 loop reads CASSLAFNLASLYEQYF. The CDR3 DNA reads TGTGCCAGCAGCTTAGCGTTTAACCTAGCGAGCTTATACGAGCAGTACTTC.

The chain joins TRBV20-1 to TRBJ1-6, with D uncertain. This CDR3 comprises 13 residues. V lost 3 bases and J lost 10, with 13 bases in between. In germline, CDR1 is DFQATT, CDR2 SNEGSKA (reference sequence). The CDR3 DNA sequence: TGCAGTGCTAGGGAGACGCGGTTCTCACCCCTCCACTTT. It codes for CSARETRFSPLHF.

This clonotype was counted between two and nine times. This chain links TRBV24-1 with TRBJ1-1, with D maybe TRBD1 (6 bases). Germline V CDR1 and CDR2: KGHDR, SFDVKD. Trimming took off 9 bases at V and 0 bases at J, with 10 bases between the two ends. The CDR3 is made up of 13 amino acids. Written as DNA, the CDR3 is TGTGCCACCGAGGACAGCGTGAACACTGAAGCTTTCTTT. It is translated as CATEDSVNTEAFF.

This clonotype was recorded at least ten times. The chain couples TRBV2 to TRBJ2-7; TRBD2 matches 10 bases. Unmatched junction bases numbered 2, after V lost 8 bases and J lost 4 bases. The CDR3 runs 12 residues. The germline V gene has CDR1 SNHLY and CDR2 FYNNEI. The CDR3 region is CASLAGVYEQYF. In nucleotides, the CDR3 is TGTGCCAGCCTAGCGGGAGTATACGAGCAGTACTTC. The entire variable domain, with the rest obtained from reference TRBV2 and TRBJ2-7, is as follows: EPEVTQTPSHQVTQMGQEVILRCVPISNHLYFYWYRQILGQKVEFLVSFYNNEISEKSEIFDDQFSVERPDGSNFTLKIRSTKLEDSAMYFCASLAGVYEQYFGPGTRLTVT.

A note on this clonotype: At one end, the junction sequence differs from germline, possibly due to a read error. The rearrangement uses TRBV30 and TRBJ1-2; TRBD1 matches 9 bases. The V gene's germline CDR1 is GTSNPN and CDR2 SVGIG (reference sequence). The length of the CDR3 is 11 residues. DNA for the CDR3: TGTGCCTGGAGCAGACAGGGGGTCACCTCCTTC. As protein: CAWSRQGVTSF.

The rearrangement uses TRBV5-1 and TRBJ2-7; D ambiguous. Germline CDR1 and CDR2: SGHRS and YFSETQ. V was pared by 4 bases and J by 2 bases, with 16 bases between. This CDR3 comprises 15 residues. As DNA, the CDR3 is TGCGCCAGCAGCCCGACCGGGCCCGGCCCCTACGAGCAGTACTTC. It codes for CASSPTGPGPYEQYF.

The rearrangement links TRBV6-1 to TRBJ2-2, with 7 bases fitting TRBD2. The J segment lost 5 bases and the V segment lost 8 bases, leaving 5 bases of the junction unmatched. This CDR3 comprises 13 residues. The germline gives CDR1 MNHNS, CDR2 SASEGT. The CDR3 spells CASAAGETGELFF. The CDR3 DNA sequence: TGTGCCAGCGCGGCGGGGGAAACCGGGGAGCTGTTTTTT.

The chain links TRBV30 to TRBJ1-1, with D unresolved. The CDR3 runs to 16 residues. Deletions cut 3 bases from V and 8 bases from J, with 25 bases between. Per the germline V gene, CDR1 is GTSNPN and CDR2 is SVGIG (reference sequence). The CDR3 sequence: CAWRNPPGQWREEAFF. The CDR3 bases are TGTGCCTGGAGGAACCCCCCGGGCCAGTGGCGTGAGGAAGCTTTCTTT.

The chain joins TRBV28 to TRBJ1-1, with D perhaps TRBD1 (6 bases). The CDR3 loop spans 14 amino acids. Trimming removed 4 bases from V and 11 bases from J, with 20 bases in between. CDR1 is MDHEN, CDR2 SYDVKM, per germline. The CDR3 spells CASSWDSGAKPAFF. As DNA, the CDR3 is TGTGCCAGCAGTTGGGACTCAGGGGCGAAGCCCGCTTTCTTT.

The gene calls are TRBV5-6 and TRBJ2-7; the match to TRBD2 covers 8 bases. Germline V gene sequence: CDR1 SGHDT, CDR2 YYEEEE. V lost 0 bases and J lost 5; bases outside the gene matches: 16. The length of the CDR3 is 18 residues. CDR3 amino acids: CASSLEWGKAGASNEQYF. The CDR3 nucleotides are TGTGCCAGCAGCTTGGAGTGGGGTAAAGCGGGAGCTTCCAACGAGCAGTACTTC.

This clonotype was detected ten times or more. CDR3 nucleotide sequence: TGTGCCACCAGCTCGCGCGTTGATGTGGTCGGGGAGCTGTTTTTT. This encodes CATSSRVDVVGELFF. The rearrangement uses TRBV15 and TRBJ2-2; no definite D call. Trimming took off 5 bases at V and 7 bases at J, with 17 bases between the two ends. Germline lookup yields CDR1 LNHNV and CDR2 YYDKDF (reference sequence). There are 15 residues in the CDR3.

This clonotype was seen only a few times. The CDR3 DNA reads as TGTGCCAGCAGCTTACAGGGGATAGACGAAAAACTGTTTTTT. It codes for CASSLQGIDEKLFF. The V gene is TRBV5-6, the J gene TRBJ1-4; 7 nucleotides align to TRBD1. The V and J ends lost 2 bases and 8 bases, in that order; junction bases with no gene match: 6. The CDR3 length is 14 residues. Per germline, CDR1 SGHDT and CDR2 YYEEEE.

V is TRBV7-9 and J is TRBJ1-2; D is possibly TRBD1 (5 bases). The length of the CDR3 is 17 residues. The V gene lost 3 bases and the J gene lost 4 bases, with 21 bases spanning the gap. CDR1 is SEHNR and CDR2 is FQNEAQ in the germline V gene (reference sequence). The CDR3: CASSLDVGGPPLYGYTF. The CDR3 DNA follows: TGTGCCAGCAGCTTGGACGTCGGGGGACCGCCGCTCTATGGCTACACCTTC.

The CDR3 sequence is CASSEFGFSSGNTIYF. In DNA form, the CDR3 reads TGTGCCAGCAGTGAATTTGGGTTTAGCTCTGGAAACACCATATATTTT. This chain links TRBV6-1 with TRBJ1-3; D not certain. Germline CDR1 reads MNHNS; CDR2 reads SASEGT. The CDR3 is 16 amino acids. V lost 2 bases and J lost 0, with 11 bases in between.

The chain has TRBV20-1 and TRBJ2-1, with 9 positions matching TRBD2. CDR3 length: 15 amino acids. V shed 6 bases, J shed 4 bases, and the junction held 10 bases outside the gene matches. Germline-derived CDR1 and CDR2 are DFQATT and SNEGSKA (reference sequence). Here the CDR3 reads CSAYPLREGYNEQFF. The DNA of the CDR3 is TGCAGTGCATACCCACTGCGGGAGGGGTACAATGAGCAGTTCTTC.

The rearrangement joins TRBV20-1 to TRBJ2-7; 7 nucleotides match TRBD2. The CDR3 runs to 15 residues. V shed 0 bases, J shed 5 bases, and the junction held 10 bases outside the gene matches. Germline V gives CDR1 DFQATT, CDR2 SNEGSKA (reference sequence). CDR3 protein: CSARDYPRLAHEQYF. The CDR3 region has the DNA TGCAGTGCTAGAGATTACCCGCGACTAGCCCACGAGCAGTACTTC.

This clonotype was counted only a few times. This CDR3 reads CASRRQGALNNEKLFF. The CDR3 DNA is TGTGCCAGCAGAAGACAGGGGGCTCTCAATAATGAAAAACTGTTTTTT. The chain recombines TRBV6-1 with TRBJ1-4; 10 bases line up with TRBD1. This CDR3 contains 16 residues. In germline, CDR1 is MNHNS, CDR2 SASEGT. Losses at the gene ends were 6 bases for V and 4 bases for J; bases not matched to a gene: 8.

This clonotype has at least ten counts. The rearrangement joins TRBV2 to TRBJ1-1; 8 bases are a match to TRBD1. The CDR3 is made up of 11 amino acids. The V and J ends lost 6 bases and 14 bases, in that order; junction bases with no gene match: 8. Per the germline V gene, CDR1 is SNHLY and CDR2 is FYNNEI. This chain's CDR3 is CASSEGTGGFF. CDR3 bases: TGTGCCAGCAGCGAGGGGACAGGAGGCTTCTTT.

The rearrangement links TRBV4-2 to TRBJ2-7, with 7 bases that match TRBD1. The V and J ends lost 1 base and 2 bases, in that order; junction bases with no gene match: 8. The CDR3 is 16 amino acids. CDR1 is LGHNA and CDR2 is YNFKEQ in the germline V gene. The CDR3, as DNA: TGTGCCAGCAGCCAAGGATCTCGGGACAGTGCCTACGAGCAGTACTTC. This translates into CASSQGSRDSAYEQYF.

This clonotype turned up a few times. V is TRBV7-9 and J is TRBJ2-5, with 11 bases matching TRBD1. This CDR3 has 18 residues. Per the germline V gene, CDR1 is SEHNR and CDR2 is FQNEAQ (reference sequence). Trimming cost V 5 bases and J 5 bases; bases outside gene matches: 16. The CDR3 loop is CASSPRDRGFVDTETQYF. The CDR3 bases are TGTGCCAGCAGCCCCCGGGACAGGGGGTTCGTGGATACTGAGACCCAGTACTTC.

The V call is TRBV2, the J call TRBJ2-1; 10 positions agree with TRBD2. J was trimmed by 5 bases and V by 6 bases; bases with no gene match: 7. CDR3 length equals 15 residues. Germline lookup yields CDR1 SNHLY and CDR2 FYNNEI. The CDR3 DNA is TGTGCCAGCAGGGTTCTAGCGGGAGTTAACAATGAGCAGTTCTTC. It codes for CASRVLAGVNNEQFF.

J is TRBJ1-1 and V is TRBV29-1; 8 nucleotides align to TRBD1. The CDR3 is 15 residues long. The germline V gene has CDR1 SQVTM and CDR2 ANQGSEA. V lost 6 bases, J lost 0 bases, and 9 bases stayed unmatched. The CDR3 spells CSVAPQQGVNTEAFF. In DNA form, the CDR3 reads TGCAGCGTGGCCCCCCAACAGGGGGTGAACACTGAAGCTTTCTTT. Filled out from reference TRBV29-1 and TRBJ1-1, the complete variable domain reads SAVISQKPSRDICQRGTSLTIQCQVDSQVTMMFWYRQQPGQSLTLIATANQGSEATYESGFVIDKFPISRPNLTFSTLTVSNMSPEDSSIYLCSVAPQQGVNTEAFFGQGTRLTVV.

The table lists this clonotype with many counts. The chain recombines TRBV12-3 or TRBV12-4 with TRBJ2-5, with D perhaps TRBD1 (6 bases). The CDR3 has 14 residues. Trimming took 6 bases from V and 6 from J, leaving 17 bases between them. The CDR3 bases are TGTGCCAGCAGCAAAAACAGGGAGAGGAAGACCCAGTACTTC. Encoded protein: CASSKNRERKTQYF.

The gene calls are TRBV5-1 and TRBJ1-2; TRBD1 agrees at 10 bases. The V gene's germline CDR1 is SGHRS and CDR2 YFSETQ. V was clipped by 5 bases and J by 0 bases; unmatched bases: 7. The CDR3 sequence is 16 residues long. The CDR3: CASRSGQGIANYGYTF. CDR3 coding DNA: TGCGCCAGCAGGTCGGGACAGGGGATCGCTAACTATGGCTACACCTTC.